The 19 T cell receptor beta chains reported below all come from one sample, sequenced in a study of blood T cell repertoires in COVID-19. The protocol was immunoSEQ multiplex PCR, while the TCRdb copy is restricted to in-frame clones and leaves out a portion. This table holds 200,000 or so clones, roughly four fifths found once. Input material: peripheral blood. Every receptor here comes from a woman of 80 years or more with COVID-19, enrolled during active disease.

V is TRBV18 and J is TRBJ2-3; a weak D match, TRBD1 (7 bases). V lost 3 bases and J lost 7, with 11 bases in between. This CDR3 has 13 amino acids. Per the germline V gene, CDR1 is KGHSH and CDR2 is LQKENI. The CDR3, as DNA: TGTGCCAGCTCACCGCGGGACAGCAATACGCAGTATTTT. Its protein product is CASSPRDSNTQYF.

The chain recombines TRBV4-3 with TRBJ2-7; maybe TRBD2 (6 bases). Germline V CDR1 and CDR2: LGHNA, YSLEER. The V end was cut by 0 bases, the J end by 2 bases, with 14 bases between. The CDR3 consists of 16 residues. The CDR3 protein is CASSQDGGGVAYEQYF. CDR3 DNA: TGCGCCAGCAGCCAAGATGGTGGCGGGGTCGCCTACGAGCAGTACTTC.

The rearrangement links TRBV11-3 to TRBJ2-2, with D maybe TRBD1 (5 bases). There are 17 residues in the CDR3. Germline loops: CDR1 SGHNT, CDR2 YENEEA. V was shortened by 3 bases and J by 2 bases, with 16 bases between the two germline ends. The CDR3 reads CASSFGQGMGNTGELFF. As DNA, the CDR3 is TGTGCCAGCAGCTTCGGGCAGGGAATGGGAAACACCGGGGAGCTGTTTTTT.

The chain joins TRBV28 to TRBJ2-1; D is perhaps TRBD2 (6 bases). The CDR3 extends over 15 amino acids. Trimming took off 5 bases at V and 0 bases at J, with 11 bases between the two ends. Germline V gene lookup returns CDR1 MDHEN and CDR2 SYDVKM. The CDR3 DNA sequence: TGTGCCAGCAGTGCAGACGGGGGCTCCTACAATGAGCAGTTCTTC. It yields the protein CASSADGGSYNEQFF.

The rearrangement links TRBV4-1 to TRBJ2-3; D may be TRBD2 (5 bases). The CDR3 runs 15 residues. Trimming removed 4 bases at V and 4 bases at J, with 15 bases between. In germline, CDR1 is MGHRA, CDR2 YSYEKL. The CDR3 loop is CASSPTRDSADTQYF. In DNA form, the CDR3 reads TGCGCCAGCAGCCCTACTAGGGATAGTGCAGATACGCAGTATTTT.

V usage is TRBV20-1 and J usage is TRBJ2-7; 9 positions agree with TRBD2. V dropped 3 bases and J dropped 7; count of bases not matched to a gene: 1. The CDR3 sequence is 11 residues long. Germline V lookup: CDR1 DFQATT, CDR2 SNEGSKA (reference sequence). CDR3 in amino acids: CSARRGGEQYF. CDR3 in DNA: TGCAGTGCTAGGCGGGGGGGAGAGCAGTACTTC.

The V call is TRBV9, the J call TRBJ2-1, with TRBD1 matching 10 bases. CDR3 length: 16 residues. The trim removed 3 bases at V and 1 base at J, leaving 4 bases unmatched. CDR1 is SGDLS, CDR2 YYNGEE, per germline. CDR3 nucleotide sequence: TGTGCCAGCAGCGGTCGGGGACAGGGGTCCTACAATGAGCAGTTCTTC. This codes for CASSGRGQGSYNEQFF.

The chain carries TRBV5-4 and TRBJ2-1, with D unresolved. This CDR3 region has 15 residues. The ends were cut back, 4 bases at V and 0 bases at J, with 11 bases in the middle. The germline CDR1 and CDR2 sequences are SGHNT and YYREEE (reference sequence). The CDR3 sequence is CASSMRQSSYNEQFF. In nucleotides, the CDR3 is TGTGCCAGCAGCATGCGGCAGAGCTCCTACAATGAGCAGTTCTTC.

This clone is labeled as medium-sized (0.01 to 0.1%). The chain is built from TRBV4-2 and TRBJ2-7; D is perhaps TRBD2 (5 bases). Germline lookup yields CDR1 LGHNA and CDR2 YNFKEQ. This CDR3 spans 15 amino acids. Trimming removed 0 bases at V and 6 bases at J, with 15 bases between. The CDR3 region is CASSQDFASFLEQYF. The DNA of the CDR3 is TGTGCCAGCAGCCAAGATTTTGCTAGCTTCCTCGAGCAGTACTTC.

The V and J genes are TRBV6-6 and TRBJ1-5, with D perhaps matching TRBD1 (5 bases). The germline V and J ends were trimmed by 7 bases and 5 bases, with 12 bases remaining between them. Germline CDR1 reads MNHNY; CDR2 reads SVGAGI (reference sequence). The CDR3 runs to 13 residues. The CDR3 sequence: CASTGGVYQPQHF. As DNA, the CDR3 is TGTGCCAGCACGGGGGGGGTCTATCAGCCCCAGCATTTT.

The chain recombines TRBV5-4 with TRBJ2-7, with D unresolved. V was trimmed by 7 bases and J by 6 bases, leaving 11 bases between them. Per germline, CDR1 SGHNT and CDR2 YYREEE (reference sequence). The CDR3 runs 11 residues. The CDR3 sequence is CASSRLSEQYF. For the CDR3, the DNA is TGTGCCAGCTCCAGGCTTTCCGAGCAGTACTTC.

The chain is built from TRBV7-9 and TRBJ1-1; 8 positions match TRBD1. Germline-derived CDR1 and CDR2 are SEHNR and FQNEAQ (reference sequence). V shed 3 bases and J 5 bases; nucleotides not matched to a gene: 5. This CDR3 region has 14 residues. The CDR3 sequence: CASSFRQGATEAFF. For the CDR3, the DNA is TGTGCCAGCAGCTTTCGTCAGGGGGCGACTGAAGCTTTCTTT.

The CDR3 protein is CAISARTGKDEKLFF. The DNA of the CDR3 is TGTGCCATCAGTGCCCGGACAGGAAAGGACGAAAAACTGTTTTTT. V is TRBV10-3 and J is TRBJ1-4, with 7 bases that match TRBD1. The V and J ends lost 4 bases and 8 bases, in that order; junction bases with no gene match: 10. The CDR3 loop spans 15 amino acids. CDR1 is ENHRY, CDR2 SYGVKD, per germline.

The rearrangement links TRBV4-1 to TRBJ2-3, with D tentatively TRBD2 (6 bases). Germline CDR1 reads MGHRA; CDR2 reads YSYEKL. V lost 0 bases and J 0 bases, leaving 10 bases between the germline ends. This CDR3 is 16 amino acids long. This chain's CDR3 is CASSQDTGDSTDTQYF. CDR3 in DNA: TGCGCCAGCAGCCAAGATACGGGGGATAGCACAGATACGCAGTATTTT.

The V and J genes are TRBV7-8 and TRBJ2-7; TRBD2 agrees at 7 bases. J was trimmed by 2 bases and V by 5 bases; bases with no gene match: 6. There are 14 residues in the CDR3. Germline assignment: CDR1 SGHVS and CDR2 FQNEAQ. The CDR3 loop reads CASSPQLATYEQYF. The CDR3 nucleotides are TGTGCCAGCAGCCCGCAACTAGCGACCTACGAGCAGTACTTC. Combining the CDR3 with reference TRBV7-8 and TRBJ2-7 gives the whole variable domain GAGVSQSPRYKVAKRGQDVALRCDPISGHVSLFWYQQALGQGPEFLTYFQNEAQLDKSGLPSDRFFAERPEGSVSTLKIQRTQQEDSAVYLCASSPQLATYEQYFGPGTRLTVT.

The chain couples TRBV7-9 to TRBJ2-5; 8 nucleotides line up with TRBD2. The CDR3 has 17 amino acids. The V and J ends lost 5 bases and 2 bases, in that order; junction bases with no gene match: 13. The germline gives CDR1 SEHNR, CDR2 FQNEAQ (reference sequence). The CDR3 is CASSLGVMVAGQETQYF. The CDR3 DNA is TGTGCCAGCAGCCTCGGTGTGATGGTAGCGGGACAAGAGACCCAGTACTTC. The whole variable domain, filled in from reference TRBV7-9 and TRBJ2-5, reads DTGVSQNPRHKITKRGQNVTFRCDPISEHNRLYWYRQTLGQGPEFLTYFQNEAQLEKSRLLSDRFSAERPKGSFSTLEIQRTEQGDSAMYLCASSLGVMVAGQETQYFGPGTRLLVL.

Points on this clone: A much more abundant neighbour one base away suggests this may be a read error. The chain joins TRBV5-6 to TRBJ2-7; D might be TRBD1 (6 bases). Germline V gene sequence: CDR1 SGHDT, CDR2 YYEEEE. Trimming left V 4 bases short and J 4 bases short, with 9 bases between. The CDR3 extends over 12 amino acids. The CDR3 region has the DNA TGTGCCAGCAGCCCACAGGGTTACGAGCAGTACTTC. Its protein product is CASSPQGYEQYF.

The rearrangement links TRBV5-4 to TRBJ2-5, with TRBD2 matching 7 bases. Germline CDR1 reads SGHNT; CDR2 reads YYREEE (reference sequence). Trimming at V came to 4 bases and at J to 4 bases, leaving 7 bases not matched to a gene. The CDR3 has 14 amino acids. CDR3 bases: TGTGCCAGCAGCCGTGGCGGGGGTTTAGAGACCCAGTACTTC. Translating it yields CASSRGGGLETQYF.

The chain uses TRBV5-1 and TRBJ2-1, with TRBD1 matching 8 bases. The germline gives CDR1 SGHRS, CDR2 YFSETQ. The CDR3 covers 16 residues. The V gene end was trimmed by 0 bases and the J gene end by 8 bases; junction bases not matched to a gene: 10. CDR3 residues: CASSLGQGAAWDEQFF. The CDR3 bases are TGCGCCAGCAGCTTGGGGCAGGGGGCCGCCTGGGATGAGCAGTTCTTC.